This T cell receptor beta chain was sequenced in a study of blood T cell repertoires in COVID-19. A note on this clone: Other nucleotide sequences from this sample produce the same CDR3.

Sequencing used immunoSEQ multiplex PCR; TCRdb keeps in-frame clones, though not all of them. The sample has 350,000 or so clones; about 90% are singletons. Self-reported history from a screening survey and questionnaire set each donor's cohort. This CDR3 comprises 13 residues. Germline CDR1 is LGHDT and CDR2 is YNNKEL (reference sequence). Losses at the gene ends were 4 bases for V and 7 bases for J; bases not matched to a gene: 3. The clonotype comes from a woman in her thirties who had been exposed to COVID-19. The chain combines TRBV3-1 (or the pseudogene TRBV3-2) with TRBJ1-5, with TRBD1 identical over 8 bases. What was sequenced was PBMCs or T cells enriched from blood (not recorded which). CDR3 coding DNA: TGTGCCAGCAGCCGACAGGGGAACCAGCCCCAGCATTTT. Its protein product is CASSRQGNQPQHF.